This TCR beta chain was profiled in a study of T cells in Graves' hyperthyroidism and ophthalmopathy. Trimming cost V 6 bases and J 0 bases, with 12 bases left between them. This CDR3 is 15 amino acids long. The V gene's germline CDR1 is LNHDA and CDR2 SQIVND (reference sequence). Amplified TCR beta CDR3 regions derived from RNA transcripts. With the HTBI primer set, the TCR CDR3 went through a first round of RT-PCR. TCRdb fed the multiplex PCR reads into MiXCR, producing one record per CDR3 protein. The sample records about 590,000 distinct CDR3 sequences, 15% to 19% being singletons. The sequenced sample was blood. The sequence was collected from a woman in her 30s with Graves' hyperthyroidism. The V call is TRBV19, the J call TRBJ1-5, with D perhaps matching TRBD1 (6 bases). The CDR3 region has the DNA TGTGCCAGTAGCCAAGGGACACCTAGCAATCAGCCCCAGCATTTT. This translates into CASSQGTPSNQPQHF.